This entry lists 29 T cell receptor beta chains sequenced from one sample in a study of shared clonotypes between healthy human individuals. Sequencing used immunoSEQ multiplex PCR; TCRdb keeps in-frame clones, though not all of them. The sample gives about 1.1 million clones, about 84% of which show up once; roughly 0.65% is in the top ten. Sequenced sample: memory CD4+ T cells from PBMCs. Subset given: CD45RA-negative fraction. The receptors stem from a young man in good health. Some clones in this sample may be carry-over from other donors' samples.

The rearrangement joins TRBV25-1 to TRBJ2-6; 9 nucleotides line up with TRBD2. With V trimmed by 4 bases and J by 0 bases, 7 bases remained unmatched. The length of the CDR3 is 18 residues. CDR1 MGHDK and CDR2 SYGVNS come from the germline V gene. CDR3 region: CASSAASGISSGANVLTF. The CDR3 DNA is TGTGCCAGCAGTGCGGCTAGCGGGATCAGCTCTGGGGCCAACGTCCTGACTTTC.

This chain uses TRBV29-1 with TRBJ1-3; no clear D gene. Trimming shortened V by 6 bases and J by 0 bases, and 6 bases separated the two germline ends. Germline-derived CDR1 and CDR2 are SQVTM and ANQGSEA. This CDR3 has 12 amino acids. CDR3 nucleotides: TGCAGCGTCGTGGGCTCTGGAAACACCATATATTTT. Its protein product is CSVVGSGNTIYF.

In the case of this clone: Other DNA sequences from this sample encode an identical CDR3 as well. DNA of the CDR3: TGTGCCAGCAGACACAGGTACGAGCAGTACTTC. Its protein is CASRHRYEQYF. The chain links TRBV6-1 to TRBJ2-7, with a weak D call TRBD1 (5 bases). CDR1 and CDR2 from the germline V gene are MNHNS and SASEGT. V lost 6 bases and J lost 4, with 7 bases in between. The CDR3 consists of 11 residues.

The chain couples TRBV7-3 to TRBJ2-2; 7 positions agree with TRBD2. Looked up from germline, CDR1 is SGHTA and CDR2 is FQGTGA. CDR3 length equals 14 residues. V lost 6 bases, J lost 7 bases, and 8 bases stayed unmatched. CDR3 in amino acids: CASRWREQGGELFF. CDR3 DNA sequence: TGTGCCAGCAGATGGCGGGAGCAGGGCGGGGAGCTGTTTTTT. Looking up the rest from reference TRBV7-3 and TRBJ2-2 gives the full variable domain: GAGVSQTPSNKVTEKGKYVELRCDPISGHTALYWYRQSLGQGPEFLIYFQGTGAADDSGLPNDRFFAVRPEGSVSTLKIQRTERGDSAVYLCASRWREQGGELFFGEGSRLTVL.

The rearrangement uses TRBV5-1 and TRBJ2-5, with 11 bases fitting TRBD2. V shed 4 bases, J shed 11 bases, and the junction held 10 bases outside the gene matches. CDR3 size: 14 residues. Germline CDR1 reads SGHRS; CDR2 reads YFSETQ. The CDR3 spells CASSGLAGGKEQYF. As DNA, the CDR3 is TGCGCCAGCAGCGGCCTAGCGGGAGGTAAAGAGCAGTACTTC.

The chain's CDR3 is CSASHRPRTTTNTGELFF. The CDR3 nucleotides read TGCAGCGCCTCCCATCGACCGCGAACGACAACGAACACCGGGGAGCTGTTTTTT. V is TRBV29-1 and J is TRBJ2-2; D is unresolved. Trimming removed 7 bases from V and 0 bases from J, with 24 bases in between. The germline gives CDR1 SQVTM, CDR2 ANQGSEA. This CDR3 contains 18 residues.

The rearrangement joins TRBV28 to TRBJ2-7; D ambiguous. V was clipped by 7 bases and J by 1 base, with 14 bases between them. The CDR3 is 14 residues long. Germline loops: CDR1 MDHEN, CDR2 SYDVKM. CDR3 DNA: TGTGCCAGCAAACCCGCAGGTCCATCCTACGAGCAGTACTTC. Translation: CASKPAGPSYEQYF.

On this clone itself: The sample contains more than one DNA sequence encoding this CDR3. The CDR3 DNA is TGTGCCAGCTCCCCCGGACTAGCGAACACCGGGGAGCTGTTTTTT. Translation gives CASSPGLANTGELFF. This rearrangement joins TRBV18 to TRBJ2-2; 7 bases agree with TRBD2. The CDR3 sequence is 15 residues long. Trimming took 6 bases from V and 0 from J; bases not matched to a gene: 4. CDR1 and CDR2 from the germline V gene are KGHSH and LQKENI.

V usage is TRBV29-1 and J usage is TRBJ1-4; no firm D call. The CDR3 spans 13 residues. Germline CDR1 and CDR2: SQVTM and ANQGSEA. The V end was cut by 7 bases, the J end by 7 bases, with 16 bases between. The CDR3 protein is CSAQRAGPEKLFF. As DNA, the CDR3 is TGCAGCGCCCAAAGGGCAGGCCCTGAAAAACTGTTTTTT.

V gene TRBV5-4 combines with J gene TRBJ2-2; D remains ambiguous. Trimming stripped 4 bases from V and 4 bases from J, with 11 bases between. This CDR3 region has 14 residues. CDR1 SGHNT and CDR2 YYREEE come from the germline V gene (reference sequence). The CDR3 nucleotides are TGTGCCAGCAGCCCCCTAGGGTCCACCGGGGAGCTGTTTTTT. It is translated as CASSPLGSTGELFF.

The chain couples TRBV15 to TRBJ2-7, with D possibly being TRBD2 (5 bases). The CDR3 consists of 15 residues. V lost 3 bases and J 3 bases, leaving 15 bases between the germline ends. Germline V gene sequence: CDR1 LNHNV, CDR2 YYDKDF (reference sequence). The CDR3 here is CATSRERSRNYEQYF. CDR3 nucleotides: TGTGCCACCAGCAGGGAGCGGAGCCGGAACTACGAGCAGTACTTC.

Here the CDR3 DNA reads TGTGCCAGCAGCTTGGACAGGGGGCAAACTACGCCCCAGCATTTT. This translates into CASSLDRGQTTPQHF. V and J are TRBV5-4 and TRBJ1-5; 9 bases fit TRBD1. The CDR3 is 15 amino acids. Germline CDR1 SGHNT, CDR2 YYREEE (reference sequence). Trimming cost V 0 bases and J 9 bases; bases outside gene matches: 7.

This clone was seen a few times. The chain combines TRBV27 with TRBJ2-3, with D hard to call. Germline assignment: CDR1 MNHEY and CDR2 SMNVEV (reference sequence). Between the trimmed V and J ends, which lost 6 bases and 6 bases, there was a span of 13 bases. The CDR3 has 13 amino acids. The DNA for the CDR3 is TGTGCCAGCAGAGTAGTGGTTTCGGATACGCAGTATTTT. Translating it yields CASRVVVSDTQYF.

The CDR3: CSVEDPEYGYTF. The CDR3 DNA is TGCAGCGTTGAAGATCCAGAGTATGGCTACACCTTC. The chain uses TRBV29-1 and TRBJ1-2; D call uncertain. V dropped 0 bases and J dropped 5 bases, with 7 bases sitting between them. Per germline, CDR1 SQVTM and CDR2 ANQGSEA. This CDR3 spans 12 amino acids.

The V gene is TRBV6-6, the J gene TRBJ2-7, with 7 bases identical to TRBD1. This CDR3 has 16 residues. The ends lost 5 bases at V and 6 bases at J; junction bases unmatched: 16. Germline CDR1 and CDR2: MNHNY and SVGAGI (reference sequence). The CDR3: CASSRYAQTGTVEQYF. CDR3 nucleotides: TGTGCCAGCAGTCGATATGCTCAGACAGGGACAGTCGAGCAGTACTTC.

CDR3 coding DNA: TGTGCCAGCCTAGCGGGGACTTACAATGAGCAGTTCTTC. Amino acid sequence: CASLAGTYNEQFF. The V call is TRBV28, the J call TRBJ2-1; TRBD2 matches 9 bases. The CDR3 is 13 residues long. With V trimmed by 8 bases and J by 4 bases, 3 bases remained unmatched. CDR1 and CDR2 from the germline V gene are MDHEN and SYDVKM.

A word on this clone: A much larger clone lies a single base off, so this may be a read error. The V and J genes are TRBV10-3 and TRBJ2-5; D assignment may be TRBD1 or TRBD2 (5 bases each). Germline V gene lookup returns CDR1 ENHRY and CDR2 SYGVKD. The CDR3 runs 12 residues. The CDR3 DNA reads TGCGCCAGTGCCGGGGCGCAAGAGACCCAGTACTTC. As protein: CASAGAQETQYF.

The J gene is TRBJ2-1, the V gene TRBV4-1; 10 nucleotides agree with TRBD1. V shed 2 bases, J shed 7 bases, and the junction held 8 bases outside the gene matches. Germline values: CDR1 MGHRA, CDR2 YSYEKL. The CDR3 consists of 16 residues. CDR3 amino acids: CASSQTGTGVGNEQFF. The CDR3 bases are TGCGCCAGCAGCCAAACCGGGACAGGGGTAGGGAATGAGCAGTTCTTC.

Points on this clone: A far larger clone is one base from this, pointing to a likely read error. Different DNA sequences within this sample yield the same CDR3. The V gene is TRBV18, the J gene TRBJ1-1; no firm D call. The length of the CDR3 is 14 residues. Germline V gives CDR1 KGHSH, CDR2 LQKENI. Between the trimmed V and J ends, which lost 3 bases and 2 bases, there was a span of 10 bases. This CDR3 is CASSPLDGNTEAFF. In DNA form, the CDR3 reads TGTGCCAGCTCACCGCTGGACGGAAACACTGAAGCTTTCTTT.

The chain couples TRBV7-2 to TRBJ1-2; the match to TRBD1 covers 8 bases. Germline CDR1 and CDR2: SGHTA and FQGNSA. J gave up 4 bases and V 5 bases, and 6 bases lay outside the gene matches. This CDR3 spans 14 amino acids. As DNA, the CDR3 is TGTGCCAGCAGCCTTATACAGGGGGGCTATGGCTACACCTTC. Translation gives CASSLIQGGYGYTF.

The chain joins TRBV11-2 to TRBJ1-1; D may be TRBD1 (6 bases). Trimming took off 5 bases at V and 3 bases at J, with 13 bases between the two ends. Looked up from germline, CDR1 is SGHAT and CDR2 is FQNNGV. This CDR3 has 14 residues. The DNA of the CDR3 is TGTGCCAGCAGCCGACTAGACAGGTACACTGAAGCTTTCTTT. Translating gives CASSRLDRYTEAFF.

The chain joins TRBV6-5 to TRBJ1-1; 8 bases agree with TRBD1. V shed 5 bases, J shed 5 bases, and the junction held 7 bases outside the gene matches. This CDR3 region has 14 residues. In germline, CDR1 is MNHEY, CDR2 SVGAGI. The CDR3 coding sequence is TGTGCCAGCAGTGCCCAAACAGGGGGGACTGAAGCTTTCTTT. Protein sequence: CASSAQTGGTEAFF.

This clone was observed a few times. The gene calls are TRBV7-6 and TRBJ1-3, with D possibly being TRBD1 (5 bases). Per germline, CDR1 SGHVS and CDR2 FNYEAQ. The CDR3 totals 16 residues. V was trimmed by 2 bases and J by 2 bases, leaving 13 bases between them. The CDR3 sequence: CASSLLAGEPGNTIYF. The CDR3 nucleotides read TGTGCCAGCAGCTTATTAGCGGGGGAACCTGGAAACACCATATATTTT.

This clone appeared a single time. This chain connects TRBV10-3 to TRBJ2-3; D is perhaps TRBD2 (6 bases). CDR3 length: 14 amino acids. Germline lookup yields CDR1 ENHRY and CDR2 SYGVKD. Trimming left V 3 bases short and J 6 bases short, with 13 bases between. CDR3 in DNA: TGTGCCATCAGTGAAACGGGAGTGTCGGATACGCAGTATTTT. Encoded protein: CAISETGVSDTQYF.

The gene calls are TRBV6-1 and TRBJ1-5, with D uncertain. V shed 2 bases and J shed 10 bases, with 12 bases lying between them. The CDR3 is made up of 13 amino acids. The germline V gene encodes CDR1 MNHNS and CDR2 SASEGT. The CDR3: CASSESALGPQHF. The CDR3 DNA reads TGTGCCAGCAGTGAATCCGCTCTCGGACCCCAGCATTTT.

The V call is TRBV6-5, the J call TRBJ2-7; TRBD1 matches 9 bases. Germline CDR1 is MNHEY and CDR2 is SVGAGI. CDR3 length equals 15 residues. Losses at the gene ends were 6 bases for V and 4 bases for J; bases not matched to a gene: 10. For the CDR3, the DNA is TGTGCCAGCAGCCGAACTCCGGGACAGGGTTACGAGCAGTACTTC. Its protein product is CASSRTPGQGYEQYF.

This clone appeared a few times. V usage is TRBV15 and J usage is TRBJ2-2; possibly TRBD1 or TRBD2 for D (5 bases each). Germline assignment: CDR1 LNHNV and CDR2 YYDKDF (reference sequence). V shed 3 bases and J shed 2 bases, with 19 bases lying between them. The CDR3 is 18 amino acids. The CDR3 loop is CATSSDEERGRNTGELFF. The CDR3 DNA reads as TGTGCCACCAGCAGTGACGAAGAGAGGGGCCGAAACACCGGGGAGCTGTTTTTT.

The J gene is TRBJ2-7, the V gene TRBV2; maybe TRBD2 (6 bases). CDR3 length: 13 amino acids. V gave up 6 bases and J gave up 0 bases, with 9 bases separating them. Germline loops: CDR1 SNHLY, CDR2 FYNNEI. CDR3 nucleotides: TGTGCCAGCAGACGGGACTTCTCCTACGAGCAGTACTTC. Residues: CASRRDFSYEQYF.

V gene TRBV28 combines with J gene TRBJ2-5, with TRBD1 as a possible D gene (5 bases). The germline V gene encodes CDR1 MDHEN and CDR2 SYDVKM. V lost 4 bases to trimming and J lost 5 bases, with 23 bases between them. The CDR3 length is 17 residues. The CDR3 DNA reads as TGTGCCAGCAGTTCCCTCCGTGGGGCGACCGACCGGGAGACCCAGTACTTC. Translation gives CASSSLRGATDRETQYF.